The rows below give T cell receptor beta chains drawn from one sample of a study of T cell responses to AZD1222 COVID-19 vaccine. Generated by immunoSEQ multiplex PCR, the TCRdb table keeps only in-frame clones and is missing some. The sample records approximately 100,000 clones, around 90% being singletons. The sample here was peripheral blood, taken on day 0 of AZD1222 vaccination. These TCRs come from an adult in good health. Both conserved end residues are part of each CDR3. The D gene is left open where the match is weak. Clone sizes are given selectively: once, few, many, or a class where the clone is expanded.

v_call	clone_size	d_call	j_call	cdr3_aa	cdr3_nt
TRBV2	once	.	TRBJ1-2	CARAGQQTMGYGYTF	TGTGCCAGGGCTGGACAGCAGACAATGGGGTATGGCTACACCTTC
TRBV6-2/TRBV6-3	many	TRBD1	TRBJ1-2	CASSYASTGVGYTF	TGTGCCAGCAGTTATGCGTCGACAGGGGTTGGCTACACCTTC
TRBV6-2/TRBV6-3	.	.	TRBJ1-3	CASSGHRLSNTIYF	TGTGCCAGCAGTGGACATCGGCTGTCAAACACCATATATTTT
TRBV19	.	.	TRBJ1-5	CASSIGKARSQPQHF	TGTGCCAGTAGTATAGGCAAGGCAAGGAGTCAGCCCCAGCATTTT
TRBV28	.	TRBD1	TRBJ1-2	CASSSTGTVYGYTF	TGTGCCAGCAGCAGTACCGGGACAGTCTATGGCTACACCTTC
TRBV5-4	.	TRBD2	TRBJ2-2	CASSLPVGTKNTGELFF	TGTGCCAGCAGCTTGCCAGTCGGGACTAAAAACACCGGGGAGCTGTTTTTT
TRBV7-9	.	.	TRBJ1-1	CASERGPVNTEAFF	TGTGCCAGTGAGCGGGGTCCCGTGAACACTGAAGCTTTCTTT
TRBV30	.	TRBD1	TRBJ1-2	CALGQGPSGYTF	TGTGCCCTAGGACAGGGGCCGAGCGGCTACACCTTC
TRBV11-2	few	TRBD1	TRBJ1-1	CASSLTAGGLLNTEAFF	TGTGCCAGCAGCTTAACCGCAGGGGGCCTTTTGAACACTGAAGCTTTCTTT
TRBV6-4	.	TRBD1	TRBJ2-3	CASRTGEASDTQYF	TGTGCCAGCCGGACAGGGGAGGCATCAGATACGCAGTATTTT
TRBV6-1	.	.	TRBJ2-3	CASSELGLNTDTQYF	TGTGCCAGCAGTGAGTTGGGTCTTAACACAGATACGCAGTATTTT
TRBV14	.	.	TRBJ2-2	CASSRGTANTGELFF	TGTGCCAGCAGCCGCGGGACTGCGAACACCGGGGAGCTGTTTTTT
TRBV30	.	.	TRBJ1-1	CAWGHMWSGAMNTEAFF	TGTGCCTGGGGCCATATGTGGTCCGGAGCTATGAACACTGAAGCTTTCTTT
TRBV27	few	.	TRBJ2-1	CASSPGMLAEQFF	TGTGCCAGCAGTCCCGGGATGCTGGCTGAGCAGTTCTTC
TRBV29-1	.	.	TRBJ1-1	CSVGVNTEAFF	TGCAGCGTTGGAGTGAACACTGAAGCTTTCTTT
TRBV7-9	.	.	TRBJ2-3	CASSLEISGYTQYF	TGTGCCAGCAGCTTAGAGATTAGCGGCTATACGCAGTATTTT
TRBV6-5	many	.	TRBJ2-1	CASSYSGGLYNEQFF	TGTGCCAGCAGTTACTCGGGGGGACTCTACAATGAGCAGTTCTTC
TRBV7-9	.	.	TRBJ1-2	CASSLAGNRNGYTF	TGTGCCAGCAGCTTGGCGGGCAACCGAAATGGCTACACCTTC
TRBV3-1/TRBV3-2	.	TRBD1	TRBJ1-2	CASSQAQGAYGYTF	TGTGCCAGCAGCCAAGCTCAGGGGGCTTATGGCTACACCTTC
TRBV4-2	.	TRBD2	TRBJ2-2	CASSHQRGGVRELFF	TGTGCCAGCAGCCATCAGCGGGGGGGCGTTCGGGAGCTGTTTTTT
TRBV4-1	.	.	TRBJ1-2	CASSQDSSNYGYTF	TGCGCCAGCAGCCAAGATAGTTCTAACTATGGCTACACCTTC
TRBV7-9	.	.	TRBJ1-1	CASSLEGRRAFF	TGTGCCAGCAGCTTAGAGGGAAGAAGGGCTTTCTTT
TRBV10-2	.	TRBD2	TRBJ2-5	CASSESTSGVKTQYF	TGCGCCAGCAGTGAGTCTACTAGCGGGGTGAAGACCCAGTACTTC
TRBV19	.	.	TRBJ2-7	CASSIGAALPGEQYF	TGTGCCAGTAGTATTGGGGCAGCCCTACCCGGGGAGCAGTACTTC
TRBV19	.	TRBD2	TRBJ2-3	CASRNGLAGSRTDTQYF	TGTGCCAGTAGGAACGGACTAGCGGGAAGCCGCACAGATACGCAGTATTTT
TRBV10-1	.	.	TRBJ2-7	CASSDGPHEQYF	TGCGCCAGCAGTGATGGGCCCCACGAGCAGTACTTC
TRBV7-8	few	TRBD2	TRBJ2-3	CASSSLGGTRVDTQYF	TGTGCCAGCAGCTCCCTGGGGGGGACCAGGGTAGATACGCAGTATTTT
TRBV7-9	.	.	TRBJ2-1	CASSFDGPNEQFF	TGTGCCAGCAGCTTCGACGGCCCCAATGAGCAGTTCTTC
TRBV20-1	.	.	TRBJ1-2	CSASPAGANYGYTF	TGCAGTGCTAGTCCGGCAGGAGCTAACTATGGCTACACCTTC
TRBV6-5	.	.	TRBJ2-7	CASKIDSHMAYEQYF	TGTGCCAGCAAAATAGACTCCCACATGGCCTACGAGCAGTACTTC
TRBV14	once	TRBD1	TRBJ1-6	CASSRGQGAKNSPLHF	TGTGCCAGCAGCCGGGGACAGGGGGCTAAGAATTCACCCCTCCACTTT
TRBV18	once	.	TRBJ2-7	CASSPAVIGSYEQYF	TGTGCCAGCTCACCGGCGGTTATTGGCTCCTACGAGCAGTACTTC
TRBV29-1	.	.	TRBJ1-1	CSVEERGRVNTEAFF	TGCAGCGTTGAAGAAAGGGGGAGGGTGAACACTGAAGCTTTCTTT
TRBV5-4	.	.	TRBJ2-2	CASSLLGAAKLFF	TGTGCCAGCAGCTTGCTGGGGGCGGCAAAGCTGTTTTTT